One and the same sample provided the 5 T cell receptor beta chains below, sequenced in a study of shared clonotypes between healthy human individuals. Sequencing was performed with immunoSEQ multiplex PCR; in TCRdb, only in-frame clones are kept and a portion is missing. The sample includes approximately 1,500,000 clones, around 95% of them seen just once. What was sequenced was naive CD4+ T cells sorted from blood. Subset defined: CD45RA+ positively selected. The receptors here all came from a man aged 25-45 years in good health.

The chain employs TRBV5-1 and TRBJ1-3; a weak D match, TRBD1 (6 bases). Germline V gene sequence: CDR1 SGHRS, CDR2 YFSETQ. V was cut by 4 bases and J by 0 bases, with 14 bases left in between. This CDR3 region has 16 residues. In DNA form, the CDR3 reads TGCGCCAGCAGCCCCCGGGACACTTACTCTGGAAACACCATATATTTT. This codes for CASSPRDTYSGNTIYF.

The chain employs TRBV11-2 and TRBJ1-5; unclear D gene. The CDR3 covers 15 residues. The germline CDR1 and CDR2 sequences are SGHAT and FQNNGV. The V gene lost 0 bases and the J gene lost 9 bases, with 15 bases spanning the gap. The CDR3 DNA reads as TGTGCCAGCAGCTTAGATCTCCAGGCGGGTTGGCCCCAGCATTTT. It is translated as CASSLDLQAGWPQHF.

This clone has a single count. V is TRBV19 and J is TRBJ2-1; TRBD1 matches 8 bases. Germline values: CDR1 LNHDA, CDR2 SQIVND (reference sequence). The CDR3 is 14 residues long. V was clipped by 6 bases and J by 8 bases; unmatched bases: 9. For the CDR3, the DNA is TGTGCCAGTAGACCGACAGGGGTGGCGGATGAGCAGTTCTTC. It yields the protein CASRPTGVADEQFF.

This clone showed up just once. The chain carries TRBV4-1 and TRBJ2-3; no clear D. Trimming stripped 3 bases from V and 2 bases from J, with 6 bases between. CDR1 and CDR2 from the germline V gene are MGHRA and YSYEKL. The CDR3 is made up of 13 amino acids. The CDR3 reads CASSQALTDTQYF. The CDR3 region has the DNA TGCGCCAGCAGCCAGGCCCTCACAGATACGCAGTATTTT.

The V gene is TRBV5-4, the J gene TRBJ2-1, with D maybe TRBD2 (6 bases). Germline V gene lookup returns CDR1 SGHNT and CDR2 YYREEE (reference sequence). There are 16 residues in the CDR3. V dropped 4 bases and J dropped 6 bases, with 20 bases sitting between them. The CDR3 sequence: CASSPHAGLAGNEQFF. The CDR3 coding sequence is TGTGCCAGCAGCCCCCACGCGGGACTCGCCGGCAATGAGCAGTTCTTC.